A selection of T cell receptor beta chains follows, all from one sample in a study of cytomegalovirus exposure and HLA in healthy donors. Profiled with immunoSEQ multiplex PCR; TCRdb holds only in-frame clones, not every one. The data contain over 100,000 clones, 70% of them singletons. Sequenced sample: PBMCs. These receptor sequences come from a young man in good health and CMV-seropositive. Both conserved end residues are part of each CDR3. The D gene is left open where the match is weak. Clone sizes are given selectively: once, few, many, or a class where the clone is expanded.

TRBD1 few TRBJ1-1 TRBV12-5 TGTGCTAGTGGTTTGGGCCCGGGACAGGGGGGCACTGAAGCTTTCTTT CASGLGPGQGGTEAFF
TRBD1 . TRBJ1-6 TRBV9 TGTGCCAGCAGCCAGGGACAGACCACTAATTCACCCCTCCACTTT CASSQGQTTNSPLHF
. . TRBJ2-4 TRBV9 TGTGCCAGCAGCGTAGGGTGGGAGAACATTCAGTACTTC CASSVGWENIQYF
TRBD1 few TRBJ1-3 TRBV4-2 TGTGCCAGCAGCCAAGATAGTTATTCTGGGACAGGCTCTGGAAACACCATATATTTT CASSQDSYSGTGSGNTIYF
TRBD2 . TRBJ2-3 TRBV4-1 TGCGCCAGCAGCCAAGGAGCGGGAGGGGGGACAGATACGCAGTATTTT CASSQGAGGGTDTQYF
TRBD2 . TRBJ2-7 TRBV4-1 TGCGCCAGCAGCCCGGGGGGCTACGAGCAGTACTTC CASSPGGYEQYF
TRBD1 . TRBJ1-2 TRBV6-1 TGTGCCAGGGAAAGAAGGCAGGGGGCGGGTGGCTACACCTTC CARERRQGAGGYTF
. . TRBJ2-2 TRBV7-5 TGTGCCAGAAGCTTAAATAGATGTGCGGGACTAAACACCGGGGAGCTGTTTTTT CARSLNRCAGLNTGELFF
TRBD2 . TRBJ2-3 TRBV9 TGTGCCAGCAGCAGCAACATCATCGGAGCGGGAGATGCAGATACGCAGTATTTT CASSSNIIGAGDADTQYF
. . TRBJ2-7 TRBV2 TGTGCCAGCAGTGAGAACAAGCAGTACTTC CASSENKQYF
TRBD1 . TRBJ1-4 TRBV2 TGTGCCAGCAGCTGGGACAGGGGTACGTTTTTT CASSWDRGTFF
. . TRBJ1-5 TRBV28 TGTGCCAGCAGTTTACAGGGAAGGAGCAATCAGCCCCAGCATTTT CASSLQGRSNQPQHF
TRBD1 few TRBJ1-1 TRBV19 TGTGCCAGTAGTCGGGACAGTTTCACTGAAGCTTTCTTT CASSRDSFTEAFF
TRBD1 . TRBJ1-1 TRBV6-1 TGTGCCAGCAGTGGAGTCAGGGGGCACACTGAAGCTTTCTTT CASSGVRGHTEAFF
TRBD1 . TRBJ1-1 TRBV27 TGTGCCAGCAGCCCAGACAGGGCCTCGGGAGCTTTCTTT CASSPDRASGAFF
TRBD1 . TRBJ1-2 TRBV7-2 TGTGCCATCCTCCCGACAGGGGAGGCCTATGGCTACACCTTC CAILPTGEAYGYTF
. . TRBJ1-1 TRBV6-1 TGTGCCAGCAGTGAACCTCAGGGGATGAGGACTGAAGCTTTCTTT CASSEPQGMRTEAFF